This TCR beta chain was sequenced for a study of technical replicates of blood from four donors. The method was immunoSEQ multiplex PCR; TCRdb's version includes in-frame clones alone and lacks a portion of them. The sample contains approximately 85,000 clones, over 85% of which appear only once. The CDR3 consists of 18 residues. CDR1 is ENHRY and CDR2 is SYGVKD in the germline V gene. J lost 4 bases, V lost 2 bases, and 14 bases had no gene match. The sequence was obtained from a human donor in good health. The chain couples TRBV10-3 to TRBJ2-3; 8 bases map to TRBD2. The sequenced sample consisted of T cells isolated from PBMCs. CDR3 residues: CAISELSPRGGNADTQYF. In nucleotides, the CDR3 is TGTGCCATCAGTGAGCTGTCCCCGCGCGGGGGGAACGCAGATACGCAGTATTTT.